This T cell receptor beta chain came from a study of shared clonotypes between healthy human individuals. For the study at large: Ranging from 18 to 49 in age, donors were a couple of women and a few men. Three plates each covered CD4 naive and memory; CD8 naive two, CD8 memory one.

The naive CD8 population came from CD45RO-negative cells selected for CCR7, without terminally differentiated effector memory CD45RA+ cells. The CDR3 totals 12 residues. Germline V gives CDR1 ENHRY, CDR2 SYGVKD. Assay: immunoSEQ multiplex PCR; the TCRdb copy retains only in-frame clones and omits some. The data contain around 2.1 million clones, around 93% of them singletons. The chain joins TRBV10-3 to TRBJ2-7, with D possibly TRBD1 on 5 matching bases. Material for sequencing was naive CD8+ T cells from PBMCs. This receptor was taken from a man aged 18 to 30 in good health. Some clones in this sample may be carry-over from other donors' samples. Written as DNA, the CDR3 is TGTGCGGCTTTAACAGGCTCCTACGAGCAGTACTTC. Encoded protein: CAALTGSYEQYF.